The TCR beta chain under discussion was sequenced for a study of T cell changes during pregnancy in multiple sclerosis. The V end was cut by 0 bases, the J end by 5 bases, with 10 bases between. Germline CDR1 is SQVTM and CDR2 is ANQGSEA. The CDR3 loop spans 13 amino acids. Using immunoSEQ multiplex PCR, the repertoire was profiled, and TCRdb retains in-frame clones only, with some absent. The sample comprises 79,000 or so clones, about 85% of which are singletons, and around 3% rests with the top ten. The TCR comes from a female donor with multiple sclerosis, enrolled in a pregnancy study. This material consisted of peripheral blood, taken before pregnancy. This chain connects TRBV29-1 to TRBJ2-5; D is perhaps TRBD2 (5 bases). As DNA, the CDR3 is TGCAGCGTTGAAGATCCCGGGGTGGAGACCCAGTACTTC. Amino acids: CSVEDPGVETQYF.